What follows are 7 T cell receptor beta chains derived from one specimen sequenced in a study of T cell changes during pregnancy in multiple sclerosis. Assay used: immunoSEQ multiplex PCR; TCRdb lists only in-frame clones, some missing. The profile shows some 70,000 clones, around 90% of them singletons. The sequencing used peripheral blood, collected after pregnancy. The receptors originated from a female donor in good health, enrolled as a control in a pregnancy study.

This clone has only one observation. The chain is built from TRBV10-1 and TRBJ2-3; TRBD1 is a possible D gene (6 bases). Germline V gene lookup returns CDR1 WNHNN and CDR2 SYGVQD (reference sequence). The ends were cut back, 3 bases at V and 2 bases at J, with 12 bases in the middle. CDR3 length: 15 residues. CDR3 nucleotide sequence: TGCGCCAGCAGTGATCATGGGGGCGTCACAGATACGCAGTATTTT. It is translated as CASSDHGGVTDTQYF.

This chain's CDR3 is CASSESADYGYTF. The CDR3 DNA sequence: TGCGCCAGCAGTGAGTCGGCGGACTATGGCTACACCTTC. The chain joins TRBV10-1 to TRBJ1-2, with D unresolved. The CDR3 totals 13 residues. CDR1 and CDR2 from the germline V gene are WNHNN and SYGVQD (reference sequence). Between the trimmed V and J ends, which lost 0 bases and 3 bases, there was a span of 5 bases.

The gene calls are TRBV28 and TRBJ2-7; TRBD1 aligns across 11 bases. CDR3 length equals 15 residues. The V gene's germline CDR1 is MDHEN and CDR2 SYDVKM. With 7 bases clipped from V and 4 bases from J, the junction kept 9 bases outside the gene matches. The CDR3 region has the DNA TGTGCCAGCATCGACCGGACAGGGGGCTTGTACGAGCAGTACTTC. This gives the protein CASIDRTGGLYEQYF.

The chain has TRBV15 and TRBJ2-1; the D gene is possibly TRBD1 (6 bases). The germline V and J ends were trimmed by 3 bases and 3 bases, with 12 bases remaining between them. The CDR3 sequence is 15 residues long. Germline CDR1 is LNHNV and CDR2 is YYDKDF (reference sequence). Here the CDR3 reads CATSSRDTSYNEQFF. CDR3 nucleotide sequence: TGTGCCACCAGCAGCCGGGACACAAGCTACAATGAGCAGTTCTTC.

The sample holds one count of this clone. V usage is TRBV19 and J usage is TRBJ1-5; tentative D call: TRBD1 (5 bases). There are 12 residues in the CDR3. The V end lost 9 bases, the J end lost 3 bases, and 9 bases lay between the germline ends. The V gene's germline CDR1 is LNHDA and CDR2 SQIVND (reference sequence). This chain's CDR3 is CASKDINQPQHF. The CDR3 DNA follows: TGTGCCAGCAAGGACATCAATCAGCCCCAGCATTTT.

Here the CDR3 DNA reads TGTGCCAGCAGTTTCCTCGACAGGGGGCAGGGCTACACCTTC. Translated: CASSFLDRGQGYTF. V and J are TRBV28 and TRBJ1-2; 10 bases fit TRBD1. The germline CDR1 and CDR2 sequences are MDHEN and SYDVKM. V dropped 3 bases and J dropped 8; count of bases not matched to a gene: 6. The length of the CDR3 is 14 residues.

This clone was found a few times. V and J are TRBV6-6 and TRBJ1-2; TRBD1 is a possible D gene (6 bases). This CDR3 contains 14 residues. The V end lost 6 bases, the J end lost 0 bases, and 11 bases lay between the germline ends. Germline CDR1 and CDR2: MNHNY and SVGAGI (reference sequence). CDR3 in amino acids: CASSRDTSNYGYTF. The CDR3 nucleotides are TGTGCCAGCAGCAGGGACACGTCTAACTATGGCTACACCTTC.